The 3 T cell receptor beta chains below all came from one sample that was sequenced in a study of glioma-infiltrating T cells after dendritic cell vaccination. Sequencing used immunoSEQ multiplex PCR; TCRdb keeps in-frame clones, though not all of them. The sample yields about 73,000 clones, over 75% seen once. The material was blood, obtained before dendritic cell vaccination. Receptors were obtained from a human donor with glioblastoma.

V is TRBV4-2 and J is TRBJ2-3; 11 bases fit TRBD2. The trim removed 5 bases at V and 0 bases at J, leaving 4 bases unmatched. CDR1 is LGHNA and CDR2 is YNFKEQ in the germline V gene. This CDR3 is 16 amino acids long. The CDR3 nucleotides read TGTGCCAGCAGCAATAGCGGGGGGGTTAGCACAGATACGCAGTATTTT. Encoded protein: CASSNSGGVSTDTQYF.

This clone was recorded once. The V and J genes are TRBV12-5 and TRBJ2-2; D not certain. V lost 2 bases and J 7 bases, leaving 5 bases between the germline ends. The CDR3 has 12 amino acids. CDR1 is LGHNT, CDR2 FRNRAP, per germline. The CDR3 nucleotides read TGTGCTAGTGGTTTGTGGAGCGGGGAGCTGTTTTTT. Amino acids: CASGLWSGELFF.

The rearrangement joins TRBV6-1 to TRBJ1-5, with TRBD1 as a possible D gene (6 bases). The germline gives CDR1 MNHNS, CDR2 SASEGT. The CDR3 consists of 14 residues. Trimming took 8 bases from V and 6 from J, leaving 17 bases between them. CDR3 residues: CASRNRVVTQPQHF. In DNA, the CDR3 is TGTGCCAGCCGCAACAGGGTTGTTACTCAGCCCCAGCATTTT.